Below are 27 T cell receptor beta chains sequenced from a single sample in a study of response to subunit inactivated influenza vaccine. Via MiXCR, TCRdb re-called the RT-PCR reads, giving one row per CDR3 protein. The data hold over 450,000 distinct CDR3 sequences, with 10% to 15% observed a single time. Sequences were derived from PBMCs from blood, sampled roughly 45 days after vaccination. The source of these receptors is a man aged 50 to 60 who received an inactivated influenza vaccine.

This clonotype was recorded at least ten times. The V and J genes are TRBV5-6 and TRBJ1-1; D gene ambiguous. V was cut by 4 bases and J by 11 bases, with 21 bases left in between. CDR3 length: 14 amino acids. In germline, CDR1 is SGHDT, CDR2 YYEEEE. CDR3 protein: CASSPQVPFRTAFF. The CDR3 region has the DNA TGTGCCAGCAGCCCACAAGTACCGTTCCGGACTGCTTTCTTT.

The J gene is TRBJ2-5, the V gene TRBV11-2, with D possibly matching TRBD1 (6 bases). The CDR3 runs to 12 residues. Germline V gene sequence: CDR1 SGHAT, CDR2 FQNNGV. V shed 6 bases and J shed 9 bases, with 14 bases lying between them. CDR3 DNA: TGTGCCAGCAGTTTGGACAGTGCGCCCCAGTACTTC. This codes for CASSLDSAPQYF.

In its sample, this clonotype was seen many times. The V call is TRBV7-8, the J call TRBJ2-3; tentatively, D is TRBD2 (7 bases). The V gene's germline CDR1 is SGHVS and CDR2 FQNEAQ. CDR3 length: 15 residues. Between the trimmed V and J ends, which lost 6 bases and 2 bases, there was a span of 15 bases. This CDR3 is CASSSRGGDTDTQYF. The CDR3, as DNA: TGTGCCAGCAGTTCTCGAGGGGGGGACACAGATACGCAGTATTTT.

This clonotype was counted once. The rearrangement links TRBV28 to TRBJ2-2; D is unclear. Germline V lookup: CDR1 MDHEN, CDR2 SYDVKM. The V end lost 10 bases, the J end lost 7 bases, and 19 bases lay between the germline ends. This CDR3 comprises 14 residues. The CDR3 DNA follows: TGTGCCACCAAGTTTATAAGCACTATCGGGGAGCTGTTTTTT. Translated, it gives CATKFISTIGELFF.

The sample holds a few counts of this clonotype. This sequence joins TRBV20-1 and TRBJ2-7, with D possibly matching TRBD1 (5 bases). This CDR3 comprises 14 residues. Germline loops: CDR1 DFQATT, CDR2 SNEGSKA (reference sequence). V lost 2 bases and J 2 bases, leaving 13 bases between the germline ends. The CDR3 reads CSARLAGPAYEQYF. In DNA form, the CDR3 reads TGCAGTGCTAGATTAGCAGGGCCGGCCTACGAGCAGTACTTC.

This sequence joins TRBV28 and TRBJ2-1, with 14 nucleotides matching TRBD2. Germline trimming cut 6 bases from V and 10 bases from J; bases unmatched to any gene: 11. This CDR3 has 16 residues. Germline values: CDR1 MDHEN, CDR2 SYDVKM. CDR3 sequence reads: CASRDPGLAGAGEQFF. The CDR3 nucleotides read TGTGCCAGCAGGGATCCGGGACTAGCGGGAGCTGGGGAGCAGTTCTTC.

This clonotype was recorded a few times. The J gene is TRBJ1-2, the V gene TRBV10-3, with 10 bases matching TRBD1. The V segment lost 2 bases and the J segment 6 bases; nucleotides outside the gene matches: 3. The CDR3 sequence is 14 residues long. The germline V gene encodes CDR1 ENHRY and CDR2 SYGVKD. The CDR3: CAISEDRGLHGYTF. CDR3 bases: TGTGCCATCAGTGAGGACAGGGGGCTTCATGGCTACACCTTC.

The J gene is TRBJ2-1, the V gene TRBV7-2; 13 nucleotides agree with TRBD2. The CDR3 totals 17 residues. The V gene end was trimmed by 5 bases and the J gene end by 7 bases; junction bases not matched to a gene: 11. CDR1 is SGHTA, CDR2 FQGNSA, per germline. The CDR3 nucleotides read TGTGCCAGCAGCGTTCGGACTAGCGGGAGCAGTGAGAATGAGCAGTTCTTC. This translates into CASSVRTSGSSENEQFF.

This clonotype was observed at least ten times. The chain carries TRBV7-9 and TRBJ2-7, with TRBD2 matching 8 bases. The CDR3 is made up of 16 amino acids. V lost 3 bases to trimming and J lost 3 bases; unmatched junction nucleotides: 10. CDR1 and CDR2 (germline): SEHNR, FQNEAQ (reference sequence). CDR3 in DNA: TGTGCCAGCAGCTTCGGGTTAGCGGGACCTAGCTACGAGCAGTACTTC. It encodes CASSFGLAGPSYEQYF.

The sample holds a few counts of this clonotype. The CDR3 loop reads CASTLGEAQPQHF. The CDR3 DNA is TGTGCCAGCACCTTGGGGGAAGCGCAGCCCCAGCATTTT. The genes are TRBV2 and TRBJ1-5; possibly TRBD1 for D (5 bases). CDR3 length: 13 residues. The germline V gene encodes CDR1 SNHLY and CDR2 FYNNEI. With 7 bases removed from V and 7 bases from J, the gap between germline ends came to 14 bases. Looking up the rest from reference TRBV2 and TRBJ1-5 gives the full variable domain: EPEVTQTPSHQVTQMGQEVILRCVPISNHLYFYWYRQILGQKVEFLVSFYNNEISEKSEIFDDQFSVERPDGSNFTLKIRSTKLEDSAMYFCASTLGEAQPQHFGDGTRLSIL.

This clonotype appeared many times. J is TRBJ1-3 and V is TRBV24-1; possible D gene TRBD1, 5 bases. V was clipped by 7 bases and J by 0 bases, with 9 bases between them. CDR1 KGHDR and CDR2 SFDVKD come from the germline V gene. The CDR3 runs to 14 residues. The CDR3 nucleotides read TGTGCCACCAGCAGCGGGACCTCTGGAAACACCATATATTTT. Its translation is CATSSGTSGNTIYF.

The rearrangement links TRBV7-2 to TRBJ1-6; 7 positions match TRBD1. This CDR3 has 17 residues. V dropped 0 bases and J dropped 9; count of bases not matched to a gene: 11. Germline CDR1 reads SGHTA; CDR2 reads FQGNSA. The CDR3 here is CASSLASRAGGGSPLHF. CDR3 DNA: TGTGCCAGCAGCTTAGCCTCAAGGGCAGGGGGAGGTTCACCCCTCCACTTT.

This clonotype was found a few times. CDR3 sequence (DNA): TGTGCCAGCAGCCCCCTTAGCAGGGGCAATCAGCCCCAGCATTTT. Its translation is CASSPLSRGNQPQHF. This chain joins TRBV7-8 and TRBJ1-5; D is perhaps TRBD1 (5 bases). CDR3 size: 15 residues. V was trimmed by 5 bases and J by 2 bases, leaving 13 bases between them. Germline CDR1 SGHVS, CDR2 FQNEAQ.

Only a few counts were recorded for this clonotype. The chain combines TRBV11-1 with TRBJ2-1; 11 bases align to TRBD2. V shed 3 bases and J 3 bases; nucleotides not matched to a gene: 10. Germline CDR1 is SGHAT and CDR2 is FQDESV (reference sequence). This CDR3 comprises 18 residues. This CDR3 is CASSFPAGLAEYYNEQFF. CDR3 sequence (DNA): TGTGCCAGCAGCTTCCCGGCGGGACTAGCGGAGTACTACAATGAGCAGTTCTTC.

The rearrangement joins TRBV11-2 to TRBJ2-2; TRBD1 aligns across 7 bases. Trimming cost V 6 bases and J 7 bases; bases outside gene matches: 8. This CDR3 spans 14 amino acids. The germline V gene has CDR1 SGHAT and CDR2 FQNNGV. The CDR3 here is CASRGRQGIGELFF. CDR3 DNA sequence: TGTGCCAGCAGGGGCCGACAGGGAATCGGGGAGCTGTTTTTT.

The chain combines TRBV4-3 with TRBJ2-6, with TRBD2 as a possible D gene (6 bases). The CDR3 contains 16 residues. The germline CDR1 and CDR2 sequences are LGHNA and YSLEER. V gave up 1 base and J gave up 1 base, with 8 bases separating them. CDR3 residues: CASSQGLVSGANVLTF. For the CDR3, the DNA is TGCGCCAGCAGCCAAGGACTAGTGTCTGGGGCCAACGTCCTGACTTTC.

Details on this clonotype: Given a much more abundant clone one base away, this may be a read error. This chain joins TRBV20-1 and TRBJ2-7, with D maybe TRBD2 (5 bases). From germline, CDR1 is DFQATT and CDR2 SNEGSKA (reference sequence). CDR3 length equals 12 residues. The CDR3 DNA reads as TGCAGTGCTAGGGGTGGCGGAATGGCTCGGAGGTTC. The encoded protein is CSARGGGMARRF.

The chain combines TRBV30 with TRBJ1-1, with no clear D. The CDR3 sequence is 13 residues long. Per germline, CDR1 GTSNPN and CDR2 SVGIG (reference sequence). V was shortened by 2 bases and J by 3 bases, with 10 bases between the two germline ends. In nucleotides, the CDR3 is TGTGCCTGGAGTCCTTCCCCCTACACTGAAGCTTTCTTT. Amino acid sequence: CAWSPSPYTEAFF.

This clonotype showed up just a few times. The chain has TRBV20-1 and TRBJ1-1; perhaps TRBD1 as D (5 bases). CDR1 and CDR2 (germline): DFQATT, SNEGSKA (reference sequence). With 0 bases removed from V and 8 bases from J, the gap between germline ends came to 16 bases. The CDR3 extends over 14 amino acids. CDR3 loop: CSARDGDRLTEAFF. The DNA of the CDR3 is TGCAGTGCTAGAGATGGGGACCGTCTCACCGAAGCTTTCTTT.

This sequence joins TRBV5-1 and TRBJ2-7, with D perhaps matching TRBD2 (5 bases). Germline loops: CDR1 SGHRS, CDR2 YFSETQ. V was pared by 2 bases and J by 3 bases, with 12 bases between. The CDR3 runs 14 residues. This chain's CDR3 is CASSLSTGNYEQYF. DNA of the CDR3: TGCGCCAGCAGCTTATCGACGGGGAACTACGAGCAGTACTTC.

The chain is built from TRBV28 and TRBJ2-1, with 11 bases that match TRBD1. V lost 3 bases to trimming and J lost 7 bases; unmatched junction nucleotides: 14. Germline V CDR1 and CDR2: MDHEN, SYDVKM. This CDR3 is built from 18 residues. Here the CDR3 reads CASSFLTRDRGGKNEQFF. CDR3 DNA sequence: TGTGCCAGCAGTTTCCTCACCAGGGACAGGGGGGGTAAGAATGAGCAGTTCTTC.

The chain couples TRBV6-2 or TRBV6-3 to TRBJ2-1; perhaps TRBD2 as D (6 bases). Per germline, CDR1 MNHEY and CDR2 SVGEGT. Trimming took off 7 bases at V and 2 bases at J, with 15 bases between the two ends. The CDR3 loop spans 15 amino acids. CDR3 nucleotide sequence: TGTGCCAGCACCCCTGCGCGGGGCCCCTACAATGAGCAGTTCTTC. It is translated as CASTPARGPYNEQFF.

The chain links TRBV6-5 to TRBJ2-3; a weak D match, TRBD2 (6 bases). The CDR3 has 15 amino acids. The germline gives CDR1 MNHEY, CDR2 SVGAGI. The V and J ends lost 2 bases and 1 base respectively, with 10 bases between them. In DNA form, the CDR3 reads TGTGCCAGCAGTTACGAAGCGGGCGGCACAGATACGCAGTATTTT. Translating it yields CASSYEAGGTDTQYF.

At least ten counts were recorded for this clonotype. The J gene is TRBJ2-1, the V gene TRBV28; 10 nucleotides match TRBD1. Germline lookup yields CDR1 MDHEN and CDR2 SYDVKM. With V trimmed by 8 bases and J by 7 bases, 11 bases remained unmatched. The CDR3 has 15 residues. The CDR3 sequence: CASQHGTGAENEQFF. As DNA, the CDR3 is TGTGCCAGCCAACACGGGACAGGGGCCGAGAATGAGCAGTTCTTC.

The V call is TRBV5-6, the J call TRBJ2-7, with D perhaps TRBD2 (5 bases). Trimming removed 4 bases at V and 7 bases at J, with 15 bases between. Germline assignment: CDR1 SGHDT and CDR2 YYEEEE. The CDR3 covers 13 residues. The CDR3, as DNA: TGTGCCAGCAGCGGGAAGACGGGGTATGAGCAGTACTTC. Translated, it gives CASSGKTGYEQYF.

This rearrangement joins TRBV9 to TRBJ2-3; 9 bases map to TRBD1. CDR3 length: 15 residues. V was pared by 0 bases and J by 8 bases, with 7 bases of the junction left unmatched. Germline V gene sequence: CDR1 SGDLS, CDR2 YYNGEE. CDR3 sequence: CASSVEGQGHGTQYF. The CDR3 nucleotides read TGTGCCAGCAGCGTAGAAGGACAGGGGCACGGTACGCAGTATTTT.

The chain links TRBV30 to TRBJ2-7, with a tentative D call TRBD1 (6 bases). There are 13 residues in the CDR3. V was pared by 4 bases and J by 0 bases, with 10 bases between. Germline-derived CDR1 and CDR2 are GTSNPN and SVGIG (reference sequence). CDR3 protein: CAWNRRGSYEQYF. CDR3 sequence (DNA): TGTGCCTGGAACCGCAGGGGCTCCTACGAGCAGTACTTC.